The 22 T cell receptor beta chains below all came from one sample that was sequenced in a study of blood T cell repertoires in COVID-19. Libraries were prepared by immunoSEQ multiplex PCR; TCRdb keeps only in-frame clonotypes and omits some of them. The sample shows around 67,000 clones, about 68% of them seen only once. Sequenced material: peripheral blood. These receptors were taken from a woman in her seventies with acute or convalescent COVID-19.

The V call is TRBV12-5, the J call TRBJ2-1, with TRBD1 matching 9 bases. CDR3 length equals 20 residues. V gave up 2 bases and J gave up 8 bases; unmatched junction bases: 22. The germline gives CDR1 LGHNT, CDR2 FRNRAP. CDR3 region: CASGLIRGRVSGTGHDEQFF. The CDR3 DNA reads TGTGCTAGTGGTTTGATTAGAGGCCGCGTTTCCGGGACAGGGCACGATGAGCAGTTCTTC.

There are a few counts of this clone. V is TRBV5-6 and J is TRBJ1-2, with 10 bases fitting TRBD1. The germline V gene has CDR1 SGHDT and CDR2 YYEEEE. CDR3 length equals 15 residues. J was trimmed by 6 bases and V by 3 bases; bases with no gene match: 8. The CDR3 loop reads CASSWPGTGVDGYTF. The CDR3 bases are TGTGCCAGCAGCTGGCCCGGGACAGGGGTGGATGGCTACACCTTC.

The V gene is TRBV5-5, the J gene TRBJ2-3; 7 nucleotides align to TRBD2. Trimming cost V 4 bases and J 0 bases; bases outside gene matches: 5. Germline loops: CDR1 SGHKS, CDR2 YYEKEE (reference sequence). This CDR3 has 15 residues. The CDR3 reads CASSHTSASTDTQYF. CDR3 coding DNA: TGTGCCAGCAGCCATACTAGCGCGAGCACAGATACGCAGTATTTT.

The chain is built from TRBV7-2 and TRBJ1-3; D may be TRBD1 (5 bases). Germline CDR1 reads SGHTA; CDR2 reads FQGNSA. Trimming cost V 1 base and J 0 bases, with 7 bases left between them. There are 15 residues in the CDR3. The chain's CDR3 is CASSLGGVSGNTIYF. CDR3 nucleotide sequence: TGTGCCAGCAGCTTAGGGGGGGTCTCTGGAAACACCATATATTTT.

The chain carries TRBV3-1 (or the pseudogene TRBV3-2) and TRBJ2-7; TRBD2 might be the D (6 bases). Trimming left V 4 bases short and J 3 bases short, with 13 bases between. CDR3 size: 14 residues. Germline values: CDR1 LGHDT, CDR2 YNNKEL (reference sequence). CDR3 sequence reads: CASSRGAGGYEQYF. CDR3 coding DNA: TGTGCCAGCAGCCGTGGGGCCGGGGGCTACGAGCAGTACTTC.

CDR3 protein: CASSLTPDSLYGYTF. CDR3 nucleotides: TGTGCCAGCAGCTTAACCCCGGACAGCCTCTATGGCTACACCTTC. The chain recombines TRBV11-2 with TRBJ1-2; D may be TRBD1 (6 bases). The CDR3 is 15 residues long. CDR1 and CDR2 from the germline V gene are SGHAT and FQNNGV. V shed 2 bases and J shed 4 bases, with 14 bases lying between them.

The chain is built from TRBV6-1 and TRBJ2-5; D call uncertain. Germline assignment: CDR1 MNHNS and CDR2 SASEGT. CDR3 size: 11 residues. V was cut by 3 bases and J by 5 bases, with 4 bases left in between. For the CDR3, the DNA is TGTGCCAGCAGTGAGTCGGAGACCCAGTACTTC. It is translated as CASSESETQYF.

CDR3 amino acids: CASSDRDSSTYGYTF. The CDR3 coding sequence is TGTGCCAGCAGTGATAGGGACAGCAGCACCTATGGCTACACCTTC. The chain couples TRBV28 to TRBJ1-2; 7 bases line up with TRBD1. V shed 5 bases, J shed 4 bases, and the junction held 10 bases outside the gene matches. CDR3 length equals 15 residues. CDR1 MDHEN and CDR2 SYDVKM come from the germline V gene.

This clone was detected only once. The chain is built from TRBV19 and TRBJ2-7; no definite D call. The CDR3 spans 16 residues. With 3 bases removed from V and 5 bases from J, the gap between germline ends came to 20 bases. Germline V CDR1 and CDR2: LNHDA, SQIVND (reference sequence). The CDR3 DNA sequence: TGTGCCAGTAGTATTTCCTGGCCTACGTACAGTGACGAGCAGTACTTC. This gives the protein CASSISWPTYSDEQYF.

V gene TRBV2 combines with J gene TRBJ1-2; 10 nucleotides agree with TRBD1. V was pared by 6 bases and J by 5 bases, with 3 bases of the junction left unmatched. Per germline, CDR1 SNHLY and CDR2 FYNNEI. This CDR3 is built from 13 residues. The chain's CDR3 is CASRGQGKYGYTF. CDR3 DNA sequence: TGTGCCAGCAGGGGACAGGGGAAGTATGGCTACACCTTC.

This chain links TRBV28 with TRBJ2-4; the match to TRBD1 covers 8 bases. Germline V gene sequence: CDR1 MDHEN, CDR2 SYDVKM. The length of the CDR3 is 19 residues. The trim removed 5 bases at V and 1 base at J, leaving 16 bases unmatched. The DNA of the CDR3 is TGTGCCAGCAGTCCGCAGGGGGCTTTCCTAAGTGGGGCCAAAAACATTCAGTACTTC. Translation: CASSPQGAFLSGAKNIQYF.

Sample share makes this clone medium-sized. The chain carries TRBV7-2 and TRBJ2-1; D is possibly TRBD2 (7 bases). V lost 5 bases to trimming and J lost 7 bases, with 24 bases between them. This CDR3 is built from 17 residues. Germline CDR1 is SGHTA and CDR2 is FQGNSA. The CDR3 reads CASSQAQGGGPRNEQFF. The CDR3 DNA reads TGTGCCAGCAGCCAGGCCCAAGGGGGAGGGCCACGGAATGAGCAGTTCTTC.

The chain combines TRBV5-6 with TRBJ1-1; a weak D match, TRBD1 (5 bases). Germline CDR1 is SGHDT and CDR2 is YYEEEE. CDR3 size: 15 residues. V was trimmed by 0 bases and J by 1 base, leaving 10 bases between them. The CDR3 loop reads CASSLGAQGNTEAFF. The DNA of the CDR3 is TGTGCCAGCAGCTTGGGGGCCCAGGGGAACACTGAAGCTTTCTTT.

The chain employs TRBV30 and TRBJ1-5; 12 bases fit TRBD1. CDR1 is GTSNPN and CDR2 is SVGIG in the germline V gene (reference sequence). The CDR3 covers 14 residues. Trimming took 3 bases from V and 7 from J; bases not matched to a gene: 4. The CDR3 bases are TGTGCCTGGAGGGGACAGGGGGCAGGGCAGCCCCAGCATTTT. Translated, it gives CAWRGQGAGQPQHF.

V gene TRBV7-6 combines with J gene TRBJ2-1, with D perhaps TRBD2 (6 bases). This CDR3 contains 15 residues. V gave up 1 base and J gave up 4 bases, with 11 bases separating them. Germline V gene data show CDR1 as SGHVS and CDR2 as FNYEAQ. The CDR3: CASSLVEGLYNEQFF. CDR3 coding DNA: TGTGCCAGCAGCTTAGTCGAGGGACTTTACAATGAGCAGTTCTTC. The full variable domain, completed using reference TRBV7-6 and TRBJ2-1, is GAGVSQSPRYKVTKRGQDVALRCDPISGHVSLYWYRQALGQGPEFLTYFNYEAQQDKSGLPNDRFSAERPEGSISTLTIQRTEQRDSAMYRCASSLVEGLYNEQFFGPGTRLTVL.

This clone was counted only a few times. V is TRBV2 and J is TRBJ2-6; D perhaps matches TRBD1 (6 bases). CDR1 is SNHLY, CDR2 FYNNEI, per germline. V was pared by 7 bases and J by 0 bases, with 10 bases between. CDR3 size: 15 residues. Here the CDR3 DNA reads TGTGCCAGCAAACAGGGAATCTCTGGGGCCAACGTCCTGACTTTC. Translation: CASKQGISGANVLTF.

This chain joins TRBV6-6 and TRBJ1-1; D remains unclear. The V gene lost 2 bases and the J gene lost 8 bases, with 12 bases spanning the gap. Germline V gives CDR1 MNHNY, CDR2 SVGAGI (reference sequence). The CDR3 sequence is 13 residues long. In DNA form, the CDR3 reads TGTGCCAGCAGTTACATCGGGGATGGAGAAGCTTTCTTT. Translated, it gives CASSYIGDGEAFF.

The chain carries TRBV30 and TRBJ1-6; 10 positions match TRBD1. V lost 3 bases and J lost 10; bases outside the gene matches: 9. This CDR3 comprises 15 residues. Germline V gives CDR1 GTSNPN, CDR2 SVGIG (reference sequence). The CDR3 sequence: CAWSATDRGYSPLHF. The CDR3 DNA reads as TGTGCCTGGAGCGCAACGGACAGGGGGTACTCACCCCTCCACTTT.

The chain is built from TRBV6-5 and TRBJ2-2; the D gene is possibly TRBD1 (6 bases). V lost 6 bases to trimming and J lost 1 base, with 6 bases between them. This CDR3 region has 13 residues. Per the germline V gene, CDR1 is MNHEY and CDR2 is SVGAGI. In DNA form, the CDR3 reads TGTGCCAGCAGGACAGGGAACACCGGGGAGCTGTTTTTT. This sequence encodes CASRTGNTGELFF.

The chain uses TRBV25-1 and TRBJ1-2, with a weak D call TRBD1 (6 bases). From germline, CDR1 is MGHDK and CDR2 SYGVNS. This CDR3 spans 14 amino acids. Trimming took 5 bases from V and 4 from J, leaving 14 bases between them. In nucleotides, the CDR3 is TGTGCCAGCAGTAGCCGGACAGCGTTCTATGGCTACACCTTC. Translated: CASSSRTAFYGYTF.

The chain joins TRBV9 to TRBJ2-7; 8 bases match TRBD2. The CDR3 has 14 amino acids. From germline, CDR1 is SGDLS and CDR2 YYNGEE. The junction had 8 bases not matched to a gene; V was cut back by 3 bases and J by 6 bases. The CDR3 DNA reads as TGTGCCAGCAGCGAGGGACTAGGGTTAGGCGAGCAGTACTTC. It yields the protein CASSEGLGLGEQYF.

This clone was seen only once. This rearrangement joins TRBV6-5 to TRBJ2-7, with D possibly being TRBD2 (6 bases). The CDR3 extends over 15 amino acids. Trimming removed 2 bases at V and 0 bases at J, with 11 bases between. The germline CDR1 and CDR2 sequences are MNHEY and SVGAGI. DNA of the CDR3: TGTGCCAGCAGTTACCGGACTATCGGCTCCTACGAGCAGTACTTC. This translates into CASSYRTIGSYEQYF.